This TCR beta chain was sequenced in a study of blood T cell repertoires in COVID-19. This clone was recorded only once. Germline loops: CDR1 SGDLS, CDR2 YYNGEE. The trim removed 4 bases at V and 5 bases at J, leaving 6 bases unmatched. The CDR3 contains 14 residues. The assay was immunoSEQ multiplex PCR, and TCRdb's table has in-frame clones only and misses some. The data contain roughly 100,000 clones, 70% to 90% of them singletons. This sequence was found in a man aged 50 or older in a cohort sampled during active COVID-19. The sample consisted of peripheral blood. V usage is TRBV9 and J usage is TRBJ1-1; 9 positions agree with TRBD1. Written as DNA, the CDR3 is TGTGCCAGCAGCACCGGACAGGGGATTACTGAAGCTTTCTTT. Its protein product is CASSTGQGITEAFF.